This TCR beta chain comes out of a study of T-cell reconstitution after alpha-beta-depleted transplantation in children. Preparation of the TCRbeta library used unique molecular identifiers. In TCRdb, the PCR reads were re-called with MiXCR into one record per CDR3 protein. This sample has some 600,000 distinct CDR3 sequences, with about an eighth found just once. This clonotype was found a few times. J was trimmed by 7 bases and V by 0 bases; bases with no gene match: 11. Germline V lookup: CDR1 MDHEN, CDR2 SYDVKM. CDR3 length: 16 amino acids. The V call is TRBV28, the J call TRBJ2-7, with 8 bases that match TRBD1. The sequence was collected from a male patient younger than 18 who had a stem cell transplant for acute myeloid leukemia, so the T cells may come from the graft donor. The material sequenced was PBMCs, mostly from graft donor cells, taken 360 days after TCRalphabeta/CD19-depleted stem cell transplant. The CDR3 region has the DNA TGTGCCAGCAGTTTATGGTCCTCACAGGGGGTAGGTGAGCAGTACTTC. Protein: CASSLWSSQGVGEQYF. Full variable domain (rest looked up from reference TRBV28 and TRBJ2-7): DVKVTQSSRYLVKRTGEKVFLECVQDMDHENMFWYRQDPGLGLRLIYFSYDVKMKEKGDIPEGYSVSREKKERFSLILESASTNQTSMYLCASSLWSSQGVGEQYFGPGTRLTVT.